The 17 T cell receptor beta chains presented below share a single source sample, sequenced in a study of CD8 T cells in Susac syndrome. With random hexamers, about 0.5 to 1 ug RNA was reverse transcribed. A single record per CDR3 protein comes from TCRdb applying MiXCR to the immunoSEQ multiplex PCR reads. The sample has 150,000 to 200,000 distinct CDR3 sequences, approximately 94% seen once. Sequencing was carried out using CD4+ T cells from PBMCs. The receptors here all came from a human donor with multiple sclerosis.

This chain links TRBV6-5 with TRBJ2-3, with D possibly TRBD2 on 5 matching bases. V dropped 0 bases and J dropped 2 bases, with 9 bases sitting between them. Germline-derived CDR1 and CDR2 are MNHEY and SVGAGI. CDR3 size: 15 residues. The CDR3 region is CASSYSGLLTDTQYF. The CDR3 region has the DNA TGTGCCAGCAGTTACTCTGGACTCCTCACAGATACGCAGTATTTT.

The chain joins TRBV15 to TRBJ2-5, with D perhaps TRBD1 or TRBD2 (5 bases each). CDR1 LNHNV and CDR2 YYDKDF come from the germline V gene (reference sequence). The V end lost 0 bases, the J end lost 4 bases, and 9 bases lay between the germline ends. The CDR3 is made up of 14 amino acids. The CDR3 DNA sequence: TGTGCCACCAGCAGAGATAGAGGGACAGAGACCCAGTACTTC. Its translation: CATSRDRGTETQYF.

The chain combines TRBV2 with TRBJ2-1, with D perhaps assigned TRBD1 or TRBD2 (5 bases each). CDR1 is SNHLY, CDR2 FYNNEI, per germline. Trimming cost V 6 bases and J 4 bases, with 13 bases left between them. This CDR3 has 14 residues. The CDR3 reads CASRDFWGYNEQFF. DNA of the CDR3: TGTGCCAGCAGGGATTTCTGGGGGTACAATGAGCAGTTCTTC.

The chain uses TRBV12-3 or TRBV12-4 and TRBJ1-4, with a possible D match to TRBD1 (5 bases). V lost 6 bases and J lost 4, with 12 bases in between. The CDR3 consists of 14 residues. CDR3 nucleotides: TGTGCCAGCAGGGAGGGACCGATTAATGAAAAACTGTTTTTT. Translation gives CASREGPINEKLFF.

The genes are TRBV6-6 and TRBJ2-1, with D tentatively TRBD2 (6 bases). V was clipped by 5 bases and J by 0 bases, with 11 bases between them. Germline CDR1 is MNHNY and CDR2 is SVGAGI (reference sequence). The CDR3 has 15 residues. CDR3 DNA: TGTGCCAGCAGTGCCGAGACTAGCTCCTACAATGAGCAGTTCTTC. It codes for CASSAETSSYNEQFF.

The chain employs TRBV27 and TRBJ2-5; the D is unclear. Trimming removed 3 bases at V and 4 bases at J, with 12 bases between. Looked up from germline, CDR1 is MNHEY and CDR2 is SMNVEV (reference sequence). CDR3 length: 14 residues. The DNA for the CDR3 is TGTGCCAGCAGTTTTCGGACGGTGGGAGAGACCCAGTACTTC. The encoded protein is CASSFRTVGETQYF.

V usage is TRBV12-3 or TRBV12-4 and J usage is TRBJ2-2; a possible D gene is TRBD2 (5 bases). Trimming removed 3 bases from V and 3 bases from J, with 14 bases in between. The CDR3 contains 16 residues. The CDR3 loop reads CASSFWSWTDTGELFF. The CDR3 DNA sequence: TGTGCCAGCAGTTTTTGGTCTTGGACTGACACCGGGGAGCTGTTTTTT.

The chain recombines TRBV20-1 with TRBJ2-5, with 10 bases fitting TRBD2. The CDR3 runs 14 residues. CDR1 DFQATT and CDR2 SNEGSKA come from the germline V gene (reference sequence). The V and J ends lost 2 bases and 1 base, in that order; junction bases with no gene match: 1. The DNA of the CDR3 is TGCAGTGCTAGAATAGCGGGAGGCCAAGAGACCCAGTACTTC. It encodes CSARIAGGQETQYF.

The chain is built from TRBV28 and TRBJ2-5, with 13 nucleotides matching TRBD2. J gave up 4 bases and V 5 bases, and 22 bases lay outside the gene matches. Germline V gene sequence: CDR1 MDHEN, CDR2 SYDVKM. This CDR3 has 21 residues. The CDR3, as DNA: TGTGCCAGCAGTCCACTCCTGACTAGCGGGAGGCGAAGAACAAAGGGAGAGACCCAGTACTTC. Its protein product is CASSPLLTSGRRRTKGETQYF. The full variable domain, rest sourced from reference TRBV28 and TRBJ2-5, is DVKVTQSSRYLVKRTGEKVFLECVQDMDHENMFWYRQDPGLGLRLIYFSYDVKMKEKGDIPEGYSVSREKKERFSLILESASTNQTSMYLCASSPLLTSGRRRTKGETQYFGPGTRLLVL.

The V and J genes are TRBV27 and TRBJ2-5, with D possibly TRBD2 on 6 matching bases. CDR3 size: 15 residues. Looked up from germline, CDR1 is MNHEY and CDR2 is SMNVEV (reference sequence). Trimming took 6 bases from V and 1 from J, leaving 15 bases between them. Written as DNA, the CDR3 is TGTGCCAGCAGCCGGACTCTAGCGAGCCAAGAGACCCAGTACTTC. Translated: CASSRTLASQETQYF.

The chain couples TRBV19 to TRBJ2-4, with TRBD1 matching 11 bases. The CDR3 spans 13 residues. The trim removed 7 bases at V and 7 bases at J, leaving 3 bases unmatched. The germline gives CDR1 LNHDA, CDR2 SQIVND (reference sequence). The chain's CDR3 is CASKGQGGNIQYF. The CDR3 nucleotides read TGTGCCAGTAAGGGACAGGGGGGCAACATTCAGTACTTC. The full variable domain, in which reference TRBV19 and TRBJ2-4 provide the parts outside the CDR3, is DGGITQSPKYLFRKEGQNVTLSCEQNLNHDAMYWYRQDPGQGLRLIYYSQIVNDFQKGDIAEGYSVSREKKESFPLTVTSAQKNPTAFYLCASKGQGGNIQYFGAGTRLSVL.

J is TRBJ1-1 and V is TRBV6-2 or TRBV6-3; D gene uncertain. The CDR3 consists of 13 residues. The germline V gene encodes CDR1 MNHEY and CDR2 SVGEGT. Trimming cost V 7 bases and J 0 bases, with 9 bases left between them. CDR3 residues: CASIQTMNTEAFF. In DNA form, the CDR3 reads TGTGCCAGCATCCAGACCATGAACACTGAAGCTTTCTTT.

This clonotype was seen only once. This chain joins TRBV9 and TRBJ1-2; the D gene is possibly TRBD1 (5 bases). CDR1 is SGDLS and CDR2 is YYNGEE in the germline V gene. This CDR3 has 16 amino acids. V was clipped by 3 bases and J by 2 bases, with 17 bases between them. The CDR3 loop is CASSAEDTRRNYGYTF. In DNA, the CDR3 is TGTGCCAGCAGCGCCGAGGACACCCGGAGGAACTATGGCTACACCTTC.

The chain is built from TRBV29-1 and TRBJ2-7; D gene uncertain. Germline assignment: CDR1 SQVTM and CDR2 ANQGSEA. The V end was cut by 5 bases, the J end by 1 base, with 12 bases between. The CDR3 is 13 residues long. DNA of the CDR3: TGCAGCGTTTGTGGTGGTATATCCTACGAGCAGTACTTC. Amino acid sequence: CSVCGGISYEQYF.

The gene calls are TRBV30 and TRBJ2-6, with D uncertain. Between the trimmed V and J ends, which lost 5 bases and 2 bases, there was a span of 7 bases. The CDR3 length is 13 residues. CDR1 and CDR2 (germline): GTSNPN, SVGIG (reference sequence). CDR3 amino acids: CAWGRAGANVLTF. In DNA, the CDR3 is TGTGCCTGGGGTAGGGCTGGGGCCAACGTCCTGACTTTC.

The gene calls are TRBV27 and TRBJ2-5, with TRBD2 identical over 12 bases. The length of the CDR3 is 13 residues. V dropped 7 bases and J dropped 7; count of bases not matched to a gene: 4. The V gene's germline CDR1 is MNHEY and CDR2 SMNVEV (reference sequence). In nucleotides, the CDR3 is TGTGCCAGCACCCTACTAGCGGGAGGGACCCAGTACTTC. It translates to CASTLLAGGTQYF.

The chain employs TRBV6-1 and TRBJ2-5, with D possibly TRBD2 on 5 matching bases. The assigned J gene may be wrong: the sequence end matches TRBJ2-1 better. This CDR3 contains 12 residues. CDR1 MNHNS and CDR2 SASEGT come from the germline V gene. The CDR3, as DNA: TGTGCCAGCAGCCTTCCCGGACTCCCCCAGTTCTTC. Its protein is CASSLPGLPQFF.